Listed here is a single T cell receptor (beta chain). This entry comes from a study of CD8 T cells in Susac syndrome. The CDR3 runs 13 residues. V was cut by 6 bases and J by 2 bases, with 13 bases left in between. Germline values: CDR1 SQVTM, CDR2 ANQGSEA. When the RNA was reverse transcribed, random hexamers were used with an input of about 0.5 to 1 ug. An immunoSEQ multiplex PCR amplified TCR beta CDR3 over 54 Vbeta and 13 Jbeta. Using its own MiXCR run on the immunoSEQ multiplex PCR reads, TCRdb lists one record per CDR3 protein. Among 120,000 or so distinct CDR3 sequences listed, about 95% were seen once.

The sample comprised CD4+ T cells from PBMCs. This TCR was recovered from a human donor with multiple sclerosis. The rearrangement uses TRBV29-1 and TRBJ2-5; D unclear. CDR3 amino acids: CSVSQLVQETQYF. CDR3 sequence (DNA): TGCAGCGTGTCACAACTGGTACAAGAGACCCAGTACTTC. The full variable domain, completed using reference TRBV29-1 and TRBJ2-5, is SAVISQKPSRDICQRGTSLTIQCQVDSQVTMMFWYRQQPGQSLTLIATANQGSEATYESGFVIDKFPISRPNLTFSTLTVSNMSPEDSSIYLCSVSQLVQETQYFGPGTRLLVL.